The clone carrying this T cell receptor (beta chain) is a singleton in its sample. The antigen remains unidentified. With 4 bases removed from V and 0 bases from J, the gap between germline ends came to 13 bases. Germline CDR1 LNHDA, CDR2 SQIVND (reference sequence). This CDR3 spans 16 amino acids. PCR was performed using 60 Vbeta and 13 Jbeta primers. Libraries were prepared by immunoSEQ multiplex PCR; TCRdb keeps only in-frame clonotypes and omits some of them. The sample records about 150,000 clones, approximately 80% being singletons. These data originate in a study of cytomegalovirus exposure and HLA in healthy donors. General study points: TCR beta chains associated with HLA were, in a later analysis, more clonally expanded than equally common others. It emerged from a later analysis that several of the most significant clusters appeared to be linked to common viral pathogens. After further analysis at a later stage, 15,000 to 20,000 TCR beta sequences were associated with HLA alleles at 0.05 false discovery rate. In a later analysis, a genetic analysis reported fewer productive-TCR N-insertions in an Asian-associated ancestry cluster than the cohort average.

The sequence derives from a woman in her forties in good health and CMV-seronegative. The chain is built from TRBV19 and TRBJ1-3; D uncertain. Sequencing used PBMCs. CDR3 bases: TGTGCCAGTAGTAGCTACCCCGTCCGCTCTGGAAACACCATATATTTT. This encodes CASSSYPVRSGNTIYF.